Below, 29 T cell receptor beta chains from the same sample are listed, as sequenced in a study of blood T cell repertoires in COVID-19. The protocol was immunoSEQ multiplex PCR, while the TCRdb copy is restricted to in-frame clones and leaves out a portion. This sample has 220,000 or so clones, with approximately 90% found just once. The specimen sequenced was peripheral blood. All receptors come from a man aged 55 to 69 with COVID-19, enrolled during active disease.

The CDR3 reads CASSPQGAGDNEKLFF. CDR3 coding DNA: TGTGCCAGCAGCCCACAGGGGGCAGGGGATAATGAAAAACTGTTTTTT. The chain has TRBV11-2 and TRBJ1-4, with TRBD1 matching 9 bases. The length of the CDR3 is 16 residues. J was trimmed by 4 bases and V by 5 bases; bases with no gene match: 8. CDR1 is SGHAT and CDR2 is FQNNGV in the germline V gene.

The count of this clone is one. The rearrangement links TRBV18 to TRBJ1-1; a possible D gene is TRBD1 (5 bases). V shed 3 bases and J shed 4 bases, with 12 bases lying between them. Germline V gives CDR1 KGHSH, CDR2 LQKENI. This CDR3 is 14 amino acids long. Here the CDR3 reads CASSPDQGFTEAFF. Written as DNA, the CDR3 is TGTGCCAGCTCACCCGACCAGGGTTTCACTGAAGCTTTCTTT.

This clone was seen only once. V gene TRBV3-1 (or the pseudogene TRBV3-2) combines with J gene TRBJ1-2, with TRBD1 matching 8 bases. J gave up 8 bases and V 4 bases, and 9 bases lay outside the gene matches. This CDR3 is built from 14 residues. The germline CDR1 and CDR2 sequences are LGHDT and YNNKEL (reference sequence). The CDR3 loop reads CASSPLTGAGGYTF. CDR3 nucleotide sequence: TGTGCCAGCAGCCCCCTGACAGGGGCGGGGGGCTACACCTTC.

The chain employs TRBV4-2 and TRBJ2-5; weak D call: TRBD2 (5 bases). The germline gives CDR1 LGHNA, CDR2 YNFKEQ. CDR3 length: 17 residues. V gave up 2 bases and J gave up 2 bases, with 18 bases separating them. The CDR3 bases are TGTGCCAGCAGCCAATATTTTTACGGTGAGGGTCAAGAGACCCAGTACTTC. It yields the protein CASSQYFYGEGQETQYF.

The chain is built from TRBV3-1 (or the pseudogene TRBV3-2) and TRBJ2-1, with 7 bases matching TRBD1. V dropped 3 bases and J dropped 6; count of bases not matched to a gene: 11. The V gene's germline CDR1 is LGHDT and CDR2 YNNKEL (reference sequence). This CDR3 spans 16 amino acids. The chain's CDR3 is CASSHVTRDRLNEQFF. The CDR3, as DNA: TGTGCCAGCAGCCACGTAACCCGGGACAGACTCAATGAGCAGTTCTTC.

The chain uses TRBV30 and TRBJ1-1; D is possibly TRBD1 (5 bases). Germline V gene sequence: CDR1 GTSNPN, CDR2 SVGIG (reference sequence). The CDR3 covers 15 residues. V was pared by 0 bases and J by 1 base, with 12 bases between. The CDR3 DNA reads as TGTGCCTGGAGTGTCCCCAGGGTCCGGAACACTGAAGCTTTCTTT. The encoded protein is CAWSVPRVRNTEAFF.

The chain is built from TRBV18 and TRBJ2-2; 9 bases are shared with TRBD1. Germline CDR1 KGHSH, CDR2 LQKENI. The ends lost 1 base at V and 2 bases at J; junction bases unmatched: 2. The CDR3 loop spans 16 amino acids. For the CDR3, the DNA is TGTGCCAGCTCACCACTGGGACAGGGCAACACCGGGGAGCTGTTTTTT. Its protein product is CASSPLGQGNTGELFF. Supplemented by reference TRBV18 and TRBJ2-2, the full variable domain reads NAGVMQNPRHLVRRRGQEARLRCSPMKGHSHVYWYRQLPEEGLKFMVYLQKENIIDESGMPKERFSAEFPKEGPSILRIQQVVRGDSAAYFCASSPLGQGNTGELFFGEGSRLTVL.

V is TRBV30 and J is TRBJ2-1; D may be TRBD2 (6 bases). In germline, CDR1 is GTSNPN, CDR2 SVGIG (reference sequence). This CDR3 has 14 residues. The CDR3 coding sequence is TGTGGCCTGGAGGTGAGCGGGCAATACAATGAGCAGTTCTTC. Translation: CGLEVSGQYNEQFF. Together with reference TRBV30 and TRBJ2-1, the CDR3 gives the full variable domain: SQTIHQWPATLVQPVGSPLSLECTVEGTSNPNLYWYRQAAGRGLQLLFYSVGIGQISSEVPQNLSASRPQDRQFILSSKKLLLSDSGFYLCGLEVSGQYNEQFFGPGTRLTVL.

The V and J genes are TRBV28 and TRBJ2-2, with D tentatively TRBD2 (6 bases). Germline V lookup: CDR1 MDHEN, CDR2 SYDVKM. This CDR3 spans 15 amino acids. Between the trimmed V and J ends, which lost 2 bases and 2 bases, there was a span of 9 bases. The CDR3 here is CASSLNGGNTGELFF. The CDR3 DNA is TGTGCCAGCAGTTTAAACGGGGGAAACACCGGGGAGCTGTTTTTT.

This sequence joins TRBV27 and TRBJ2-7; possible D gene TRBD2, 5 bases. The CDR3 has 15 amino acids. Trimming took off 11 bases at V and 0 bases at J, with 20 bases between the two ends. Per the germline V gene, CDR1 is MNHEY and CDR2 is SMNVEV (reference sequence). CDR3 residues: CASAPRTHSSYEQYF. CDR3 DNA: TGTGCCTCTGCGCCGAGGACTCATAGCTCCTACGAGCAGTACTTC.

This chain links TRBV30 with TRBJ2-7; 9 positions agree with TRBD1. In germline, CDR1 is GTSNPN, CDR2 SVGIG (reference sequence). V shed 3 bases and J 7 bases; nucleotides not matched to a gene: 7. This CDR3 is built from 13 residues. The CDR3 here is CAWSLQGAGEQYF. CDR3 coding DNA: TGTGCCTGGAGCTTACAGGGGGCTGGAGAGCAGTACTTC.

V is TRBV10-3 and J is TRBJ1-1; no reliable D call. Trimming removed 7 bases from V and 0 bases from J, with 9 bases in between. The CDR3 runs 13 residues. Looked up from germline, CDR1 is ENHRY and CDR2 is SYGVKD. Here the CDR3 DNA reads TGTGCCATCAACGGAGGAATGAACACTGAAGCTTTCTTT. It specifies CAINGGMNTEAFF.

CDR3 loop: CASSQDQDRDGNTQYF. The CDR3 nucleotides are TGCGCCAGCAGCCAAGACCAGGACAGGGATGGTAATACGCAGTATTTT. This sequence joins TRBV4-1 and TRBJ2-3, with 8 bases lining up with TRBD1. The CDR3 spans 16 residues. After removal of 0 bases from V and 7 bases from J, the junction contained 9 bases not matched to a gene. CDR1 and CDR2 (germline): MGHRA, YSYEKL.

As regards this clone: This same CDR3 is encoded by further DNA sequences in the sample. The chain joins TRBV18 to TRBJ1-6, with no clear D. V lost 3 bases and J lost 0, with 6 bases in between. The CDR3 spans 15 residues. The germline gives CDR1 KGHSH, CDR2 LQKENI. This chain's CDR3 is CASSPSLSYNSPLHF. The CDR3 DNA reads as TGTGCCAGCTCACCGTCACTCTCCTATAATTCACCCCTCCACTTT.

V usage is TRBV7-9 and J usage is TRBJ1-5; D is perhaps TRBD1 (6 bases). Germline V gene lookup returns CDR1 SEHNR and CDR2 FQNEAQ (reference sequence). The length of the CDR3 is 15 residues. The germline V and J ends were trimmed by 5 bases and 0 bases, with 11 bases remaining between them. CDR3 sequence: CASSGQRNSNQPQHF. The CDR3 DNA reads TGTGCCAGCAGCGGACAGAGAAATAGCAATCAGCCCCAGCATTTT.

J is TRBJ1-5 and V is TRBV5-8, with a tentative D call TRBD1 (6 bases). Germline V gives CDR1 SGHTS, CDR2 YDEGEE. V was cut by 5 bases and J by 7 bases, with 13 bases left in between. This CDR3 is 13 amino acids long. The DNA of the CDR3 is TGTGCCAGCAGGATTACAGGGATGCAGCCCCAGCATTTT. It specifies CASRITGMQPQHF.

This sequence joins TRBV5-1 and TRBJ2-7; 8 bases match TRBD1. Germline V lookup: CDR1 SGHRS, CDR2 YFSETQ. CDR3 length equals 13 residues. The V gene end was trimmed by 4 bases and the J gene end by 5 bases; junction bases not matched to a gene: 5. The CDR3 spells CASSDLQGDEQYF. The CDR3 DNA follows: TGCGCCAGCAGCGATTTACAGGGGGACGAGCAGTACTTC.

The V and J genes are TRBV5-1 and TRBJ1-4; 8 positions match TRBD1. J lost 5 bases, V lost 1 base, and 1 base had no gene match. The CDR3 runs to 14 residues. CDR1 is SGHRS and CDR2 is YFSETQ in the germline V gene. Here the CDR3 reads CASSLRQGNEKLFF. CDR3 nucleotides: TGCGCCAGCAGCTTGCGACAGGGGAATGAAAAACTGTTTTTT. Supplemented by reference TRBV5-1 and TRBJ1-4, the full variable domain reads KAGVTQTPRYLIKTRGQQVTLSCSPISGHRSVSWYQQTPGQGLQFLFEYFSETQRNKGNFPGRFSGRQFSNSRSEMNVSTLELGDSALYLCASSLRQGNEKLFFGSGTQLSVL.

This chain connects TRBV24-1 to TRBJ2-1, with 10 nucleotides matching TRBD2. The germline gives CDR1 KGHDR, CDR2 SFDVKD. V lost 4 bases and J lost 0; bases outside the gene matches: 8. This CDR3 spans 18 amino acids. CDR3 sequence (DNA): TGTGCCACCAGTGAACCCCGGACTAGCGGCTTCTCCTACAATGAGCAGTTCTTC. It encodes CATSEPRTSGFSYNEQFF.

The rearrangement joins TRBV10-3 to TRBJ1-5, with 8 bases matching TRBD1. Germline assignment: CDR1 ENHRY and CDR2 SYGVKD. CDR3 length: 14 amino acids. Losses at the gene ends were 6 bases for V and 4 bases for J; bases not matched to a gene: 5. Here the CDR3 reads CAIRETGDNQPQHF. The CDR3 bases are TGTGCCATCAGGGAGACAGGGGATAATCAGCCCCAGCATTTT.

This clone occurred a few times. CDR3 sequence reads: CASSRGLAGDESYEQYF. The CDR3 region has the DNA TGTGCCAGCAGTCGGGGACTAGCGGGAGATGAGTCCTACGAGCAGTACTTC. This sequence joins TRBV3-1 (or the pseudogene TRBV3-2) and TRBJ2-7; TRBD2 agrees at 14 bases. The CDR3 contains 17 residues. Looked up from germline, CDR1 is LGHDT and CDR2 is YNNKEL (reference sequence). The ends lost 6 bases at V and 1 base at J; junction bases unmatched: 8.

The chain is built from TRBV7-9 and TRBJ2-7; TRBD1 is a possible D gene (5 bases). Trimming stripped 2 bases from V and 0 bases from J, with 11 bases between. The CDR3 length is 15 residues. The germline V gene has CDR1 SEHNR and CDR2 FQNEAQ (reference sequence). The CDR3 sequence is CASSLFDSHSYEQYF. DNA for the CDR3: TGTGCCAGCAGCTTATTCGACAGCCACTCCTACGAGCAGTACTTC.

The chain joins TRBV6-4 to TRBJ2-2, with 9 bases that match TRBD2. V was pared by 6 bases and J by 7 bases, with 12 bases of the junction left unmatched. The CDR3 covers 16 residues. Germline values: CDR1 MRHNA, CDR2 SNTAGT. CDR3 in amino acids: CASRPSAGGPIGELFF. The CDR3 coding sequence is TGTGCCAGCAGGCCCTCTGCGGGGGGGCCAATCGGGGAGCTGTTTTTT.

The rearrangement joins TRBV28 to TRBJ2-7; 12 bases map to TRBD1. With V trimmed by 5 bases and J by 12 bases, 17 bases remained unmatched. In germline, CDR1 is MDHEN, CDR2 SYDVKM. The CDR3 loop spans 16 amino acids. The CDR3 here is CASSIGGGQGATKLYF. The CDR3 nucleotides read TGTGCCAGCAGTATAGGTGGGGGACAGGGGGCTACAAAGTTGTACTTC.

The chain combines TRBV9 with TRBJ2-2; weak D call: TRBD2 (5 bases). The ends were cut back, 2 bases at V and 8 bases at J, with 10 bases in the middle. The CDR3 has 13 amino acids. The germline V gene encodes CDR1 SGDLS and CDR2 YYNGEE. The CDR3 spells CASSVRDSGELFF. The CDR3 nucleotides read TGTGCCAGCAGCGTTCGGGATTCGGGGGAGCTGTTTTTT.

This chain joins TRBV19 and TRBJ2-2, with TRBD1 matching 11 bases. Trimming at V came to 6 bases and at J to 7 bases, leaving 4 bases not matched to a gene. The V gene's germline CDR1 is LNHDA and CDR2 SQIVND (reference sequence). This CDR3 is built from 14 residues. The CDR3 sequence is CASSQGQGDGELFF. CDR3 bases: TGTGCCAGTAGCCAGGGACAGGGGGACGGGGAGCTGTTTTTT.

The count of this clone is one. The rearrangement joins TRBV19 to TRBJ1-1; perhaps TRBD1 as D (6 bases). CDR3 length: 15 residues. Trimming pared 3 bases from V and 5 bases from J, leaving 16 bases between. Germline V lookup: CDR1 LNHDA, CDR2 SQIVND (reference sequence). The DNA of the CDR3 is TGTGCCAGTAGTATCGGAGCAGGGGTCGGGACTGAAGCTTTCTTT. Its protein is CASSIGAGVGTEAFF.

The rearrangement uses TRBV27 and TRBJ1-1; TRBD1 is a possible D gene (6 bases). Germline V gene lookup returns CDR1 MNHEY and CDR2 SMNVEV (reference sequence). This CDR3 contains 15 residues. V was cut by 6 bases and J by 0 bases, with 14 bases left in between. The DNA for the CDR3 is TGTGCCAGCAGGCGGGGGGCCCTTATGAACACTGAAGCTTTCTTT. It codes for CASRRGALMNTEAFF.

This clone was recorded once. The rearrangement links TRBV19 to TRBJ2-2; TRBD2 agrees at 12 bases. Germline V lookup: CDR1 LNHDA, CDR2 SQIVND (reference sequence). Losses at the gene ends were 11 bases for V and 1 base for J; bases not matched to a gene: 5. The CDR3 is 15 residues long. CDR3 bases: TGTGCCTGCAGGGGACTAGCGGGGAACACCGGGGAGCTGTTTTTT. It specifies CACRGLAGNTGELFF.